This TCR beta chain was found in a study of T cells in Graves' hyperthyroidism and ophthalmopathy (dated by TCRdb to between 2019 and 2020). In terms of the full investigation: Peripheral blood samples were taken at the time of initial diagnosis, prior to any treatment. A discovery cohort of roughly 96 patients, 43 with Graves' ophthalmopathy and 57 with stable Graves' hyperthyroidism, was used to find distinguishing TCR V-J signatures. Prospective prediction of ophthalmopathy was tested in an independent validation cohort consisting of 18 to 20 hyperthyroidism patients and some 15 patients who later progressed to ophthalmopathy. The roughly 99 discovery patients were divided at random into training and test sets in a 7:3 ratio. In addition, the study compared T-cell repertoires in thyroid tissue and in blood from roughly six Graves' hyperthyroidism patients. Once sampling was done, hyperthyroidism patients were given methimazole at a starting dose of 30 mg daily, whereas ophthalmopathy patients were given high-dose intravenous methylprednisolone. The paper reports TCR Vbeta CDR3 sequencing of roughly 140 peripheral blood samples: fewer than 50 ophthalmopathy, under 85 hyperthyroidism and 17 progressor patients. Overall study results and their limits: During validation, the model predicted progression to ophthalmopathy a median of approximately 7 months ahead of onset, with 60% to 71% sensitivity and almost 75% specificity. Most expanded thyroid clonotypes (frequency above 0.001) were also detected in blood, a finding suggesting that blood repertoires may reflect thyroid immune responses. In cross-validation, a model built on a 13 V-J signature told ophthalmopathy apart from stable hyperthyroidism with under 90% sensitivity and approximately 81% specificity, and in testing the same model reached 80%/75%. Sample size was not statistically predetermined, and investigators were not blinded to group allocation.

A note on this clonotype: The antigen this receptor binds is unknown. One base away there is no much larger clone; base qualities are not given.

CDR1 and CDR2 were assigned from the germline V gene (reference sequence) as GTSNPN and SVGIG. CDR3 length: 14 amino acids, cysteine to phenylalanine. The DNA shown is the 42-base CDR3, in frame from base 1. V has 5 bases trimmed and J has 2 bases trimmed; junction bases matching no gene number 8. Ophthalmopathy patients had moderately to severely active disease, with a Clinical Activity Score of 3 or more, a NOSPECS grade of 4 or more, and a disease duration of less than 3 months. Any patient with an uncontrolled infection, another autoimmune disease, pregnancy or lactation was excluded. Diagnoses relied on clinical symptoms, serum thyroxine and TRAb, thyroid ultrasound and orbital computed tomography. PBMCs were separated from roughly 10 ml of fresh peripheral blood using Ficoll-Paque density gradient centrifugation. Total RNA was extracted using Trizol reagent, and RNA quality was assessed on an Agilent 2100 Bioanalyzer.

The TCR beta CDR3 regions were amplified from the RNA transcripts. The TCR CDR3 was subjected to a first round of RT-PCR using the HTBI primer set and the Qiagen OneStep RT-PCR kit. Libraries were constructed in a second round of multiplex PCR, after which size selection and purification were performed. Sequencing of the libraries was done on an Illumina HiSeq2000 using paired-end 100 bp reads. The published analysis was carried out like this. SOAPnuke was used to process the raw data, removing reads that contained adapters or uncalled bases, had a mean Phred below 15, or lacked an exact match to the constant primer or identifier. COPE v1.2.5 was used to merge high-quality paired reads, and clonotypes were defined as unique nucleotide sequences. MiTCR v1.1 was used to align the clonotypes against IMGT TRBV, TRBD and TRBJ reference segments. The analysis included only V-J combinations with a frequency above 0.0001, which together covered 99% to 99.2% of the repertoires. The TCS score was defined as the ratio of F50 (clonal expansion) to E x V (chaos), calculated using BLOSUM62-based TCRdist between CDR3 peptides within each V-J. Welch's t-statistics and random forest reduced 450 to 600 V-J features to about 12, which were used in a naive Bayes classifier (R e1071). TCRdb passed the public sequencing reads through fastp at Q25 and MiXCR, retaining productive beta sequences. Rows are unified per CDR3 protein, each entry keeping the most common DNA and genes. Here the V and J calls rest on TCRdb's processing, not on the authors' analysis. In this sample the table shows roughly 280,000 distinct CDR3 sequences, roughly 22% of which occur a single time. Of the sample, around 60% is held by the ten largest clones.

The sequence was obtained from a man younger than 40 with Graves' ophthalmopathy. The sample comprised blood. The rearrangement joined TRBV30 to TRBJ2-7; 8 junctional bases match TRBD2. This receptor carries the CDR3 CAWPIAGPTYEQYF. The base sequence is TGTGCCTGGCCAATAGCGGGACCGACCTACGAGCAGTACTTC.